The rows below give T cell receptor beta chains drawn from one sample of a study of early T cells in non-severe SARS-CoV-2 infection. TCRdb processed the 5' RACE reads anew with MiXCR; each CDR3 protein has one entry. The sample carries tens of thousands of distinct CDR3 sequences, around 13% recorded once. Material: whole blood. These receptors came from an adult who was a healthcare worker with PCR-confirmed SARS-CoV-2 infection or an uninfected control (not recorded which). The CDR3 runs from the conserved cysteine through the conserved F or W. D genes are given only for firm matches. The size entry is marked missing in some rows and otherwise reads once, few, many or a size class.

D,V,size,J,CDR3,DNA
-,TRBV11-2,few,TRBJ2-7,CASSFGYDSYEQYF,TGTGCCAGCAGCTTTGGGTACGACAGCTACGAGCAGTACTTC
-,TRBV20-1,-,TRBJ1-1,CSASGNTEAFF,TGCAGTGCTTCCGGTAACACTGAAGCTTTCTTT
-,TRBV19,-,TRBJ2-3,CASSQGGYAPDTQYF,TGTGCCAGTAGCCAGGGGGGATATGCGCCAGATACGCAGTATTTT
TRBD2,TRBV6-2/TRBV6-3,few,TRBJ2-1,CASRNAGGTEQFF,TGTGCCAGCAGAAATGCGGGAGGGACCGAGCAGTTCTTC
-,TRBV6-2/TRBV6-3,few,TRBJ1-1,CASSRTETMNTEAFF,TGTGCCAGCAGTCGGACCGAAACAATGAACACTGAAGCTTTCTTT
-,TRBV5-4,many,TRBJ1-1,CASSLFGNEGTEAFF,TGTGCCAGCAGCTTGTTTGGGAATGAGGGGACTGAAGCTTTCTTT
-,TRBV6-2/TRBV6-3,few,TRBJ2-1,CASSYRSSYNEQFF,TGTGCCAGCAGTTACCGTTCCTCCTACAATGAGCAGTTCTTC
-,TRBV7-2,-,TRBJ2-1,CASSLPSGLEQFF,TGTGCCAGCAGCTTACCCTCGGGGCTTGAGCAGTTCTTC
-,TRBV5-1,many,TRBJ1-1,CASSLAPGDTEAFF,TGCGCCAGCAGCTTGGCCCCAGGGGACACTGAAGCTTTCTTT
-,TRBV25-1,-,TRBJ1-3,CASSESLLAFGNTIYF,TGTGCCAGCAGTGAATCCCTTCTGGCTTTTGGAAACACCATATATTTT
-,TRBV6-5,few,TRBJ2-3,CASKGVATDTQYF,TGTGCCAGCAAGGGCGTAGCCACAGATACGCAGTATTTT
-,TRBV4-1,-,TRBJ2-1,CASTAAAGAFYNEQFF,TGCGCCAGCACCGCGGCGGCGGGGGCCTTCTACAATGAGCAGTTCTTC
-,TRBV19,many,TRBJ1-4,CASSGEAGARNEKLFF,TGTGCCAGTAGTGGCGAGGCGGGGGCGAGAAATGAAAAACTGTTTTTT
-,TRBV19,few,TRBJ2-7,CASSIGGETGSYEQYF,TGTGCCAGTAGTATAGGAGGGGAGACAGGCTCCTACGAGCAGTACTTC
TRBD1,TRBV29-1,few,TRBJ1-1,CSALTGVNTEAFF,TGCAGCGCCCTGACAGGGGTTAACACTGAAGCTTTCTTT
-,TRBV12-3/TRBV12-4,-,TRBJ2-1,CASSSTEHEQFF,TGTGCCAGCAGCTCGACAGAGCATGAGCAGTTCTTC
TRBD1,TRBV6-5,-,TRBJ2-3,CASRVTGPSTDTQYF,TGTGCCAGCAGGGTGACAGGGCCTAGCACAGATACGCAGTATTTT